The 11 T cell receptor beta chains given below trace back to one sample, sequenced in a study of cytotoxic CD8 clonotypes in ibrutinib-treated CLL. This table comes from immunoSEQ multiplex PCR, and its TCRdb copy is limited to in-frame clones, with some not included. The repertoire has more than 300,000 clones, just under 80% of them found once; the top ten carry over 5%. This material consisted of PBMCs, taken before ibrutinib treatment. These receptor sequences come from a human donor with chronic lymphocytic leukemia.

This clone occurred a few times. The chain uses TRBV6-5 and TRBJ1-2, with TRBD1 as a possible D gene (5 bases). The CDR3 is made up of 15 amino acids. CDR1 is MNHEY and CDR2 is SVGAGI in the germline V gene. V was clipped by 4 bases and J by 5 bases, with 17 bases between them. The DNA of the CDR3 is TGTGCCAGCAGTTCCAGAAGGGCAGGGTGGTATGGCTACACCTTC. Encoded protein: CASSSRRAGWYGYTF.

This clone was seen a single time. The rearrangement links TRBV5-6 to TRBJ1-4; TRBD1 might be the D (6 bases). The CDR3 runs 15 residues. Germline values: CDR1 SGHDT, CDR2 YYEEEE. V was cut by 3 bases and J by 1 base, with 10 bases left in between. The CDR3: CASSWGALTNEKLFF. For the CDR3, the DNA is TGTGCCAGCAGCTGGGGGGCCCTAACTAATGAAAAACTGTTTTTT.

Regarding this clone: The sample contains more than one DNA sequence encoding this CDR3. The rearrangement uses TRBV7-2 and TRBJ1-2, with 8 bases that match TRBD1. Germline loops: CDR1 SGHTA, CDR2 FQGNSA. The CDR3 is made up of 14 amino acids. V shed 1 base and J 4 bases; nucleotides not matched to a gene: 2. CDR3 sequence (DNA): TGTGCCAGCAGCTTAGGTGGACAGGGCTATGGCTACACCTTC. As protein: CASSLGGQGYGYTF.

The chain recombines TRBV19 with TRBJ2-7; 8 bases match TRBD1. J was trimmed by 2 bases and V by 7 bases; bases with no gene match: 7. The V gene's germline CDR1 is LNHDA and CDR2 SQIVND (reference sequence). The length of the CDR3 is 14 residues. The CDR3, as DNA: TGTGCCAGTACTGGGACAGGAGGACCCTACGAGCAGTACTTC. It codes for CASTGTGGPYEQYF. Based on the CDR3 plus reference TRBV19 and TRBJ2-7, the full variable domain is DGGITQSPKYLFRKEGQNVTLSCEQNLNHDAMYWYRQDPGQGLRLIYYSQIVNDFQKGDIAEGYSVSREKKESFPLTVTSAQKNPTAFYLCASTGTGGPYEQYFGPGTRLTVT.

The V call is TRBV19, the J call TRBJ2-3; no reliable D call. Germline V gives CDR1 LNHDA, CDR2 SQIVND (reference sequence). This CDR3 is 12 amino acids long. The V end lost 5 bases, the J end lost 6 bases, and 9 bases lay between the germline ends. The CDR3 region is CASSQRVDTQYF. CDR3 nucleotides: TGTGCCAGTAGTCAACGGGTGGATACGCAGTATTTT.

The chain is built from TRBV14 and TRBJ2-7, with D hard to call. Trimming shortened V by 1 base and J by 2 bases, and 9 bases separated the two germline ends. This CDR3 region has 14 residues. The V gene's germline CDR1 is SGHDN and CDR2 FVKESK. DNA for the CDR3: TGTGCCAGCAGCCAAGTGTCAGAGCCCTACGAGCAGTACTTC. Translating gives CASSQVSEPYEQYF.

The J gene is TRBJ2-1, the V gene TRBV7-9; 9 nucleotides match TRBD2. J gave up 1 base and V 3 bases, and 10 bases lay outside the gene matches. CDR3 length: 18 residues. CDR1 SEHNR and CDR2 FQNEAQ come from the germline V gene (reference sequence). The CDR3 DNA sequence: TGTGCCAGCAGCTTGACAGCGGGAGGACCAGAATCCTACAATGAGCAGTTCTTC. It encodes CASSLTAGGPESYNEQFF.

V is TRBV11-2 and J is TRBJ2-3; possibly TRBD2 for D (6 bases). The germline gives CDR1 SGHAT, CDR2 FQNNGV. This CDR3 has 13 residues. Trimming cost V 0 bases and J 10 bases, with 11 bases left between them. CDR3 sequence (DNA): TGTGCCAGCAGCTTAGATGTTGGGACTGCGCAGTATTTT. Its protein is CASSLDVGTAQYF.

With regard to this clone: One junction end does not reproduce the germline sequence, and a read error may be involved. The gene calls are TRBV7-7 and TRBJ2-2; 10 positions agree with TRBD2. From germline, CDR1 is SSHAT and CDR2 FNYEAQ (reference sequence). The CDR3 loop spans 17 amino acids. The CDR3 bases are TGTGCTAGCAGCAAAACCTCAGGACTAGCGGACACCGGGGAGCTGTTTTTT. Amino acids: CASSKTSGLADTGELFF.

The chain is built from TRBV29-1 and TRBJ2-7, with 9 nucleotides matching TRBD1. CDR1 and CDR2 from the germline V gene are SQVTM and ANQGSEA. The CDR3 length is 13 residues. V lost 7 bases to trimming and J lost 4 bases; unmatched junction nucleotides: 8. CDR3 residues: CSAASGQGYEQYF. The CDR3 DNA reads TGCAGCGCAGCGTCGGGACAGGGTTACGAGCAGTACTTC.

The CDR3 coding sequence is TGCGCCAGCAGCCAAGATCGGGACGGATACAGCCAAGAGACCCAGTACTTC. This sequence encodes CASSQDRDGYSQETQYF. The chain recombines TRBV4-3 with TRBJ2-5; the D call may be TRBD1 or TRBD2 (5 bases each). From germline, CDR1 is LGHNA and CDR2 YSLEER. This CDR3 contains 17 residues. Trimming took 0 bases from V and 1 from J, leaving 15 bases between them.